The 32 T cell receptor beta chains below all came from one sample that was sequenced in a study of blood T cell repertoires in COVID-19. Sequencing used immunoSEQ multiplex PCR; TCRdb keeps in-frame clones, though not all of them. Of nearly 60,000 clones listed, about 90% were seen once; the top ten hold about 12%. Specimen: peripheral blood. The receptors were sampled from a man in his 60s with active COVID-19.

V is TRBV19 and J is TRBJ1-1; D gene unclear. The ends were cut back, 5 bases at V and 6 bases at J, with 10 bases in the middle. The CDR3 has 12 amino acids. Germline V gene data show CDR1 as LNHDA and CDR2 as SQIVND (reference sequence). The CDR3: CASSQYQSEAFF. In nucleotides, the CDR3 is TGTGCCAGTAGTCAGTACCAGTCTGAAGCTTTCTTT.

V and J are TRBV5-1 and TRBJ2-7; 8 bases agree with TRBD2. J gave up 5 bases and V 4 bases, and 8 bases lay outside the gene matches. Germline V CDR1 and CDR2: SGHRS, YFSETQ. The CDR3 loop spans 14 amino acids. In nucleotides, the CDR3 is TGCGCCAGCAGCCCCGGGGGGGTCCGGGACGAGCAGTACTTC. It yields the protein CASSPGGVRDEQYF.

The chain carries TRBV29-1 and TRBJ1-1, with a weak D call TRBD1 (5 bases). This CDR3 region has 13 residues. V lost 4 bases and J lost 0, with 9 bases in between. Germline V lookup: CDR1 SQVTM, CDR2 ANQGSEA. The CDR3 DNA sequence: TGCAGCGTTGGACAGATAATGAACACTGAAGCTTTCTTT. This sequence encodes CSVGQIMNTEAFF. Full variable domain (rest looked up from reference TRBV29-1 and TRBJ1-1): SAVISQKPSRDICQRGTSLTIQCQVDSQVTMMFWYRQQPGQSLTLIATANQGSEATYESGFVIDKFPISRPNLTFSTLTVSNMSPEDSSIYLCSVGQIMNTEAFFGQGTRLTVV.

This clone was observed a few times. This chain joins TRBV2 and TRBJ2-2; D gene ambiguous. Germline V gene lookup returns CDR1 SNHLY and CDR2 FYNNEI. CDR3 length: 16 amino acids. The ends were cut back, 6 bases at V and 3 bases at J, with 17 bases in the middle. This CDR3 is CASRTRRREDTGELFF. Here the CDR3 DNA reads TGTGCCAGCAGGACGAGGCGAAGAGAGGACACCGGGGAGCTGTTTTTT.

In its sample, this clone was seen a few times. J is TRBJ2-7 and V is TRBV9; possibly TRBD2 for D (5 bases). This CDR3 contains 13 residues. V was trimmed by 3 bases and J by 4 bases, leaving 11 bases between them. The germline gives CDR1 SGDLS, CDR2 YYNGEE. The DNA of the CDR3 is TGTGCCAGCAGCGAAGGACTGAAATACGAGCAGTACTTC. Translated: CASSEGLKYEQYF.

The chain combines TRBV7-2 with TRBJ2-7, with D unresolved. Germline V gene data show CDR1 as SGHTA and CDR2 as FQGNSA. Trimming pared 1 base from V and 0 bases from J, leaving 10 bases between. CDR3 length: 15 residues. The CDR3: CASSLDTGFSYEQYF. DNA of the CDR3: TGTGCCAGCAGCTTAGATACCGGGTTCTCCTACGAGCAGTACTTC.

The chain is built from TRBV15 and TRBJ2-7; 7 bases map to TRBD2. The CDR3 runs to 13 residues. The ends lost 4 bases at V and 1 base at J; junction bases unmatched: 1. Per the germline V gene, CDR1 is LNHNV and CDR2 is YYDKDF (reference sequence). In nucleotides, the CDR3 is TGTGCCACCAGCATTAGCGGGTCCTACGAGCAGTACTTC. Translated, it gives CATSISGSYEQYF.

V and J are TRBV5-1 and TRBJ2-7, with TRBD2 matching over 9 bases. CDR1 SGHRS and CDR2 YFSETQ come from the germline V gene. With 3 bases clipped from V and 3 bases from J, the junction kept 10 bases outside the gene matches. The CDR3 covers 16 residues. The CDR3 protein is CASSSSGAGGNYEQYF. The CDR3 nucleotides read TGCGCCAGCAGCTCCTCGGGAGCGGGGGGAAACTACGAGCAGTACTTC.

This rearrangement joins TRBV7-9 to TRBJ2-1, with 11 bases that match TRBD2. Germline loops: CDR1 SEHNR, CDR2 FQNEAQ (reference sequence). CDR3 length equals 18 residues. Trimming at V came to 2 bases and at J to 3 bases, leaving 9 bases not matched to a gene. DNA for the CDR3: TGTGCCAGCAGCTTATTAGCGGGGGGGCGGATCGACTACAATGAGCAGTTCTTC. Translating gives CASSLLAGGRIDYNEQFF.

This clone was found a few times. The chain recombines TRBV7-9 with TRBJ1-3; 7 bases are shared with TRBD1. Germline loops: CDR1 SEHNR, CDR2 FQNEAQ (reference sequence). The CDR3 runs 16 residues. Trimming removed 5 bases from V and 2 bases from J; junction bases left unmatched: 9. The CDR3 region has the DNA TGTGCCAGCAGCCCCCGACAGGGAAGTACTGGAAACACCATATATTTT. This sequence encodes CASSPRQGSTGNTIYF.

This sequence joins TRBV3-1 (or the pseudogene TRBV3-2) and TRBJ1-5; the D is unclear. CDR1 LGHDT and CDR2 YNNKEL come from the germline V gene (reference sequence). V was cut by 3 bases and J by 2 bases, with 11 bases left in between. This CDR3 has 15 amino acids. The CDR3 reads CASSQDGGGNQPQHF. The DNA of the CDR3 is TGTGCCAGCAGCCAGGATGGCGGGGGCAATCAGCCCCAGCATTTT.

This chain joins TRBV5-1 and TRBJ2-7, with 7 positions matching TRBD1. V lost 4 bases to trimming and J lost 5 bases; unmatched junction nucleotides: 6. The CDR3 is made up of 13 amino acids. Germline V gene lookup returns CDR1 SGHRS and CDR2 YFSETQ. The DNA for the CDR3 is TGCGCCAGCAGCCCGACAGGGTTCCACGAGCAGTACTTC. This translates into CASSPTGFHEQYF.

This clone was seen once. The V and J genes are TRBV15 and TRBJ1-2; maybe TRBD1 (6 bases). The CDR3 runs to 15 residues. Trimming shortened V by 1 base and J by 8 bases, and 17 bases separated the two germline ends. Germline CDR1 and CDR2: LNHNV and YYDKDF (reference sequence). This chain's CDR3 is CATSRVQGPLGGYTF. The CDR3 DNA reads TGTGCCACCAGCAGAGTACAGGGACCTCTCGGCGGCTACACCTTC.

The CDR3: CASSPSGGHEQYF. In DNA form, the CDR3 reads TGTGCCAGCTCACCTTCAGGGGGGCACGAGCAGTACTTC. The rearrangement uses TRBV18 and TRBJ2-7; D may be TRBD1 (7 bases). The CDR3 sequence is 13 residues long. V lost 3 bases and J 5 bases, leaving 11 bases between the germline ends. The V gene's germline CDR1 is KGHSH and CDR2 LQKENI.

The chain employs TRBV15 and TRBJ2-5, with 8 positions matching TRBD1. CDR1 is LNHNV and CDR2 is YYDKDF in the germline V gene (reference sequence). CDR3 length equals 15 residues. J was trimmed by 4 bases and V by 5 bases; bases with no gene match: 9. The CDR3 DNA reads as TGTGCCACCAGCGCCGGGGACAGGACTCCAGAGACCCAGTACTTC. Protein product: CATSAGDRTPETQYF.

The genes are TRBV15 and TRBJ2-1; possible D gene TRBD2, 6 bases. CDR3 length: 15 residues. Germline V gene sequence: CDR1 LNHNV, CDR2 YYDKDF (reference sequence). The V and J ends lost 5 bases and 0 bases respectively, with 11 bases between them. CDR3 sequence: CATSPRGLSYNEQFF. The CDR3 DNA reads TGTGCCACCAGCCCGCGGGGCCTCTCCTACAATGAGCAGTTCTTC.

The chain employs TRBV5-5 and TRBJ1-6; D unresolved. CDR3 length: 15 amino acids. The V gene lost 1 base and the J gene lost 9 bases, with 14 bases spanning the gap. Germline V gives CDR1 SGHKS, CDR2 YYEKEE (reference sequence). CDR3 in amino acids: CASSLYDTEGSPLHF. For the CDR3, the DNA is TGTGCCAGCAGCTTGTATGACACAGAAGGTTCACCCCTCCACTTT.

The chain couples TRBV7-9 to TRBJ2-7; D unresolved. Germline CDR1 SEHNR, CDR2 FQNEAQ (reference sequence). Deletions cut 5 bases from V and 3 bases from J, with 11 bases between. The CDR3 length is 13 residues. CDR3 protein: CASSPRILYEQYF. The CDR3 bases are TGTGCCAGCAGCCCCAGGATCCTCTACGAGCAGTACTTC.

The V and J genes are TRBV5-7 and TRBJ1-1, with 8 bases fitting TRBD1. TRBV5-7 is labeled an ORF, and its function is uncertain. The junction had 11 bases not matched to a gene; V was cut back by 5 bases and J by 5 bases. This CDR3 is built from 15 residues. The CDR3 nucleotides are TGTGCCAGCAGACCGAATCAGGGGGCTAAGACTGAAGCTTTCTTT. It specifies CASRPNQGAKTEAFF.

The gene calls are TRBV7-8 and TRBJ2-3; the D gene is possibly TRBD1 (5 bases). Trimming pared 2 bases from V and 5 bases from J, leaving 11 bases between. Germline-derived CDR1 and CDR2 are SGHVS and FQNEAQ. This CDR3 contains 14 residues. CDR3 protein: CASSLPGYGDTQYF. CDR3 coding DNA: TGTGCCAGCAGCTTACCAGGGTACGGAGATACGCAGTATTTT.

The chain joins TRBV18 to TRBJ2-3; D is perhaps TRBD2 (6 bases). This CDR3 contains 15 residues. Trimming stripped 4 bases from V and 7 bases from J, with 18 bases between. Germline V gene lookup returns CDR1 KGHSH and CDR2 LQKENI. The CDR3 spells CASSLLEGESHTQYF. The CDR3 nucleotides are TGTGCCAGCTCACTACTGGAGGGAGAGTCCCATACGCAGTATTTT.

The rearrangement joins TRBV11-3 to TRBJ1-1; 9 nucleotides match TRBD1. CDR1 is SGHNT, CDR2 YENEEA, per germline. This CDR3 has 15 residues. The junction had 7 bases not matched to a gene; V was cut back by 4 bases and J by 4 bases. The CDR3, as DNA: TGTGCCAGCAGCTCCGGGACAGGGCGGTTCACTGAAGCTTTCTTT. This sequence encodes CASSSGTGRFTEAFF.

J is TRBJ1-2 and V is TRBV30; tentatively, D is TRBD1 (5 bases). CDR3 length equals 14 residues. Trimming took 0 bases from V and 7 from J, leaving 15 bases between them. Germline V gene data show CDR1 as GTSNPN and CDR2 as SVGIG (reference sequence). The DNA for the CDR3 is TGTGCCTGGAGTGTAGGCAGCCGGGGGGGTGGCTACACCTTC. Its protein product is CAWSVGSRGGGYTF.

The V call is TRBV30, the J call TRBJ2-7; D ambiguous. Trimming removed 2 bases at V and 7 bases at J, with 9 bases between. Germline-derived CDR1 and CDR2 are GTSNPN and SVGIG (reference sequence). This CDR3 comprises 11 residues. CDR3 residues: CAWSRSGEQYF. The DNA for the CDR3 is TGTGCCTGGAGTCGTTCGGGTGAGCAGTACTTC. The complete variable domain, with remaining parts taken from reference TRBV30 and TRBJ2-7, reads SQTIHQWPATLVQPVGSPLSLECTVEGTSNPNLYWYRQAAGRGLQLLFYSVGIGQISSEVPQNLSASRPQDRQFILSSKKLLLSDSGFYLCAWSRSGEQYFGPGTRLTVT.

J is TRBJ1-1 and V is TRBV7-9; tentatively, D is TRBD1 (5 bases). V was shortened by 0 bases and J by 11 bases, with 13 bases between the two germline ends. Germline V lookup: CDR1 SEHNR, CDR2 FQNEAQ (reference sequence). This CDR3 contains 13 residues. The CDR3 is CASSLAGEGWAFF. The CDR3 coding sequence is TGTGCCAGCAGCTTAGCGGGGGAGGGTTGGGCTTTCTTT.

This chain uses TRBV28 with TRBJ1-2; D unclear. V was clipped by 2 bases and J by 8 bases, with 18 bases between them. Germline CDR1 is MDHEN and CDR2 is SYDVKM. The CDR3 consists of 15 residues. This chain's CDR3 is CASSLGGTRVQGYTF. The DNA for the CDR3 is TGTGCCAGCAGTTTAGGTGGCACCCGTGTGCAGGGCTACACCTTC.

Comment on this clone: A read error may produce the germline difference seen at one junction end. The gene calls are TRBV4-3 and TRBJ2-5; D uncertain. Germline CDR1 and CDR2: LGHNA and YSLEER. The CDR3 is 15 residues long. Written as DNA, the CDR3 is TGCGCCAGCAGCAAAGATGCACCTAACCAAGAGACCCAGTACTTC. Translated: CASSKDAPNQETQYF.

The V call is TRBV11-2, the J call TRBJ2-7; 12 bases line up with TRBD2. CDR1 is SGHAT, CDR2 FQNNGV, per germline. CDR3 size: 15 residues. The V segment lost 5 bases and the J segment 3 bases; nucleotides outside the gene matches: 5. CDR3 nucleotide sequence: TGTGCCAGCAGCACTAGCGGGGGGCGTCGCTACGAGCAGTACTTC. Protein: CASSTSGGRRYEQYF.

V usage is TRBV7-9 and J usage is TRBJ2-3; a weak D match, TRBD2 (5 bases). The ends were cut back, 3 bases at V and 4 bases at J, with 11 bases in the middle. This CDR3 region has 14 residues. Germline V gene sequence: CDR1 SEHNR, CDR2 FQNEAQ (reference sequence). CDR3 in DNA: TGTGCCAGCAGCTTTTTTGCCGGGGCAGATACGCAGTATTTT. Its translation: CASSFFAGADTQYF. Filled out from reference TRBV7-9 and TRBJ2-3, the complete variable domain reads DTGVSQNPRHKITKRGQNVTFRCDPISEHNRLYWYRQTLGQGPEFLTYFQNEAQLEKSRLLSDRFSAERPKGSFSTLEIQRTEQGDSAMYLCASSFFAGADTQYFGPGTRLTVL.

The chain combines TRBV12-3 or TRBV12-4 with TRBJ2-5, with TRBD1 as a possible D gene (7 bases). The length of the CDR3 is 13 residues. V lost 7 bases to trimming and J lost 13 bases, with 22 bases between them. CDR3 nucleotides: TGTGCCAGCACCCCCAGTTATGGAGGGGGCCGGTACTTC. It yields the protein CASTPSYGGGRYF.

The chain combines TRBV27 with TRBJ2-7, with D hard to call. The CDR3 covers 15 residues. CDR1 is MNHEY, CDR2 SMNVEV, per germline (reference sequence). V was trimmed by 0 bases and J by 5 bases, leaving 14 bases between them. In DNA, the CDR3 is TGTGCCAGCAGTTTATCGGCTTTATGGTACGACGAGCAGTACTTC. Residues: CASSLSALWYDEQYF.

V is TRBV4-1 and J is TRBJ2-7, with TRBD2 as a possible D gene (5 bases). Germline-derived CDR1 and CDR2 are MGHRA and YSYEKL. Trimming removed 2 bases at V and 4 bases at J, with 12 bases between. The CDR3 is 14 amino acids. The CDR3: CASSQTNLAYEQYF. DNA for the CDR3: TGCGCCAGCAGCCAAACGAACCTAGCTTACGAGCAGTACTTC.